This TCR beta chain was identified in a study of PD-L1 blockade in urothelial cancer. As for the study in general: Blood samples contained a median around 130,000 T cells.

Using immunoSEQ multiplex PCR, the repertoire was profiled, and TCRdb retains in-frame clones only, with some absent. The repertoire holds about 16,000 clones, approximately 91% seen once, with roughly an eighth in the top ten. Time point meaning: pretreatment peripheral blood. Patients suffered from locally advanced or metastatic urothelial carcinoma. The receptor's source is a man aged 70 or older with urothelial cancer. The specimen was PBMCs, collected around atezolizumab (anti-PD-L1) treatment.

This chain's CDR3 is CASSLDLSGTSGGPAYEQYF. The CDR3 DNA follows: TGTGCCAGCAGCTTAGATCTATCTGGGACTAGCGGGGGGCCCGCCTACGAGCAGTACTTC. The rearrangement links TRBV11-3 to TRBJ2-7; 15 nucleotides align to TRBD2. J lost 2 bases, V lost 0 bases, and 11 bases had no gene match. The CDR3 has 20 amino acids. CDR1 SGHNT and CDR2 YENEEA come from the germline V gene.